This T cell receptor (beta chain) was sequenced in a study of early T cells in non-severe SARS-CoV-2 infection. Study-wide context: The study sequenced bulk RNA from unsorted whole blood, with chains unpaired.

Unique molecular identifier tags were affixed to discrete cDNA molecules. TCRdb reanalysed the 5' RACE reads using MiXCR and keeps one entry per CDR3 protein. The table shows 40,000 to 45,000 distinct CDR3 sequences, with roughly 4.3% occurring only once. Findings and limits, study-wide: Missing private and CD4 specificities, VDJdb matching favored anti-spike CD8 responses.

This clonotype was recorded many times. What it binds is unknown. The CDR3 consists of 16 residues. Trimming at V came to 0 bases and at J to 5 bases, leaving 6 bases not matched to a gene. Looked up from germline, CDR1 is SGHRS and CDR2 is YFSETQ. The receptor's source is an adult who was a healthcare worker with PCR-confirmed SARS-CoV-2 infection or an uninfected control (not recorded which). The rearrangement uses TRBV5-1 and TRBJ1-1, with 11 bases that match TRBD1. Sample: whole blood. In DNA form, the CDR3 reads TGCGCCAGCAGCTTGGCCAGGACAGGGGGCTCGACTGAAGCTTTCTTT. Protein product: CASSLARTGGSTEAFF.